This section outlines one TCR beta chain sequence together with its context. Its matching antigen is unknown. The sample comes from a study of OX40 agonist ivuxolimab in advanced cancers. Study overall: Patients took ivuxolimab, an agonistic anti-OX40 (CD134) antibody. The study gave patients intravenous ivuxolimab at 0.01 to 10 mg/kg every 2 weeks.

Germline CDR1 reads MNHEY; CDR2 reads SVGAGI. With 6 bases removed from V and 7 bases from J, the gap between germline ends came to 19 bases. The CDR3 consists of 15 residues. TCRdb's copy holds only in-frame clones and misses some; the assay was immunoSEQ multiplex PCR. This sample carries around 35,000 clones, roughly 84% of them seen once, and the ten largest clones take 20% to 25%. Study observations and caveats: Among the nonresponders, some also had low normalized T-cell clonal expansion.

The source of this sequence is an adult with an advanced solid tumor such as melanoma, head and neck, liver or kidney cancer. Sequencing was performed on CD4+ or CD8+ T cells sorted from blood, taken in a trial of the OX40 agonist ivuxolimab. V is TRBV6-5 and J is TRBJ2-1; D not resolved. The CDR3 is CASRFRSGLRNEQFF. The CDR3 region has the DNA TGTGCCAGCAGGTTCCGTTCCGGGCTGAGGAATGAGCAGTTCTTC.